These T cell receptor beta chains were read from a single sample in a study of control samples from healthy donors and cancer patients. The repertoire was sequenced with immunoSEQ multiplex PCR; TCRdb's copy has only in-frame clones and lacks some. The sample lists 60,000 to 80,000 clones, about 90% occurring once. The sequenced material came from blood. These receptors came from a woman aged 45-65 years in good health. CDR3s include the opening cysteine and the closing phenylalanine or tryptophan.

V | length | CDR3
TRBV15 | 15 | CATSRGGRVNTEAFF
TRBV6-5 | 13 | CASSQPPGRVAFF
TRBV5-6 | 14 | CASSFRGSGYEQYF
TRBV6-4 | 14 | CASSLSSKNSPLHF
TRBV21-1 | 17 | CASSKGIGQGGTDTQYF
TRBV15 | 17 | CATSVLTGTGGQDEQFF
TRBV2 | 15 | CASSEVKVLNTEAFF
TRBV5-8 | 13 | CAGRDLGNSPLHF
TRBV6-5 | 14 | CASSKDWSSDTQYF
TRBV18 | 13 | CASSPTGGYEQYF
TRBV6-4 | 13 | CASSDGNPGELFF
TRBV5-8 | 12 | CASSVSFYGYTF
TRBV30 | 14 | CAWSVPQPGNTIYF
TRBV7-8 | 15 | CASSLGLAGSYEQYF
TRBV4-1 | 13 | CASSHIYTGELFF
TRBV11-3 | 15 | CASSSGRMSYNEQFF
TRBV10-3 | 20 | CAISASYLRDRASTNEKLFF
TRBV18 | 19 | CASSLRPGTGLGLDTEAFF
TRBV28 | 14 | CASTAPSLNTEAFF
TRBV18 | 11 | CASSPHSIQYF
TRBV7-9 | 15 | CASSSSSLANYGYTF
TRBV5-5 | 19 | CASSLSELAGGTSTDTQYF
TRBV11-2 | 17 | CASSQPTSGGSSYEQYF
TRBV11-2 | 15 | CASRKEPSSTDTQYF
TRBV5-4 | 15 | CASSLTAGVEDTQYF
TRBV19 | 14 | CASSSSGSSYEQYF
TRBV28 | 15 | CASSLEVSYNSPLHF
TRBV5-1 | 13 | CASGLDQSDEQFF
TRBV7-3 | 16 | CASSPLGSGGQETQYF
TRBV18 | 14 | CASSPGHYNSPLHF
TRBV7-2 | 15 | CASSPTPRGSYEQYF
TRBV24-1 | 16 | CATSDPRTGGGNIQYF
TRBV27 | 13 | CASSLSPQETQYF
TRBV5-1 | 14 | CASRRTGGSDTQYF
TRBV7-8 | 17 | CASSLRTSGGSTDTQYF
TRBV18 | 13 | CASSPFTGNTQYF
TRBV9 | 15 | CASSAVTGGTGELFF
TRBV5-1 | 15 | CASSETSGRAYEQYF
TRBV2 | 17 | CASTRGTGGRSNQPQHF
TRBV5-1 | 16 | CASSLVQGRLNTEAFF
TRBV29-1 | 13 | CSVGISGAYEQYF